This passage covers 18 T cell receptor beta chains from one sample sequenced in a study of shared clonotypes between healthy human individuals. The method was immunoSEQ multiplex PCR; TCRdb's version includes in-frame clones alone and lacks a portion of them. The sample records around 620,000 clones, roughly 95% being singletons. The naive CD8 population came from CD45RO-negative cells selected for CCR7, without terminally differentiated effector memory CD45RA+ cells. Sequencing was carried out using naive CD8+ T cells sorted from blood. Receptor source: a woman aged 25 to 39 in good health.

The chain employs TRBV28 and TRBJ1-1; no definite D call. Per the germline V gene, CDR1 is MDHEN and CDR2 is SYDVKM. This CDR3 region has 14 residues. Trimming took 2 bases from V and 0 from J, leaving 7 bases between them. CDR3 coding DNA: TGTGCCAGCAGTTTAACCAGGTTGAACACTGAAGCTTTCTTT. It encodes CASSLTRLNTEAFF.

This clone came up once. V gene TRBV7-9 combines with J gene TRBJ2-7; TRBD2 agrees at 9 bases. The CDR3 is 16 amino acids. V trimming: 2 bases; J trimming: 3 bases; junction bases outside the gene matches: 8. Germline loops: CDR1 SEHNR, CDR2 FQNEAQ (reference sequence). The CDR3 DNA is TGTGCCAGCAGCTTACGGGCGGGAGGGACCCGCTACGAGCAGTACTTC. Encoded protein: CASSLRAGGTRYEQYF.

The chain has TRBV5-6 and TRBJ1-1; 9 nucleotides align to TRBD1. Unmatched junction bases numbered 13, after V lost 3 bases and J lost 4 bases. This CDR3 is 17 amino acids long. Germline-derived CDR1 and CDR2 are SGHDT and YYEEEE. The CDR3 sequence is CASSYWNRGQVRTEAFF. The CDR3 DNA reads TGTGCCAGCAGCTACTGGAACAGGGGGCAAGTTCGCACTGAAGCTTTCTTT.

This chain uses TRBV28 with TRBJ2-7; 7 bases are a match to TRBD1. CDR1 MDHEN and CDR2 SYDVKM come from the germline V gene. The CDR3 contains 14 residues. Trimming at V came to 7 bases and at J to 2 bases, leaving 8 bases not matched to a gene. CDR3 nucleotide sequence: TGTGCCAGCACTAGACAGGGAAAACCCTACGAGCAGTACTTC. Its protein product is CASTRQGKPYEQYF. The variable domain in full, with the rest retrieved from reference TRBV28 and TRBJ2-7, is DVKVTQSSRYLVKRTGEKVFLECVQDMDHENMFWYRQDPGLGLRLIYFSYDVKMKEKGDIPEGYSVSREKKERFSLILESASTNQTSMYLCASTRQGKPYEQYFGPGTRLTVT.

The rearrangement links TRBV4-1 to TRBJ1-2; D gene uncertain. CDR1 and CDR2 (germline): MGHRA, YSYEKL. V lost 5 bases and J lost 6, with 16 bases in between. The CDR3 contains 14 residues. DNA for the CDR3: TGCGCCAGCAGCTCAGGACCGAAGGTGAATGGCTACACCTTC. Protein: CASSSGPKVNGYTF.

The CDR3 DNA sequence: TGTGCCAGCAGTTATCATCGGGTAGGCGAGCAGTACTTC. Encoded protein: CASSYHRVGEQYF. The chain links TRBV6-5 to TRBJ2-7; D gene ambiguous. The CDR3 length is 13 residues. CDR1 MNHEY and CDR2 SVGAGI come from the germline V gene. V lost 3 bases and J lost 6, with 12 bases in between.

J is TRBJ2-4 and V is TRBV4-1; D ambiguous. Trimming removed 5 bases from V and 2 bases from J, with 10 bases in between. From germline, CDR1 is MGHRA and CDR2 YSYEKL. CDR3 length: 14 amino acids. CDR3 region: CASSMGISKNIQYF. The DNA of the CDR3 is TGCGCCAGCAGCATGGGGATCTCCAAAAACATTCAGTACTTC.

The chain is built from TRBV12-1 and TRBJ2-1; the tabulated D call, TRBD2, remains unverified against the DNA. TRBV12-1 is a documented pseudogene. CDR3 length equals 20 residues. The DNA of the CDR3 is TGTGCCAGCAGCTTTGCGTTAATAGCGGGAGGGCCTTTAATGTACAATGAGCAGTTCTTC. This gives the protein CASSFALIAGGPLMYNEQFF.

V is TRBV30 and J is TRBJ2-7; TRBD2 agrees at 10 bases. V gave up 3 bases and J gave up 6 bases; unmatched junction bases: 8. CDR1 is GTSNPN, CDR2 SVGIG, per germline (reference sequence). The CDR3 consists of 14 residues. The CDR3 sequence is CAWSEAGGRIEQYF. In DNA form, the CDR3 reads TGTGCCTGGAGCGAAGCGGGAGGGCGGATCGAGCAGTACTTC.

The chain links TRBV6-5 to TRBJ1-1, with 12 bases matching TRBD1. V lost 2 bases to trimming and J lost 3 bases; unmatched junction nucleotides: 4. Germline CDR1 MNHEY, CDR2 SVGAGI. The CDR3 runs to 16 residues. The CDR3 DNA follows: TGTGCCAGCAGTTACAGCTGGGACAGGGGGCACACTGAAGCTTTCTTT. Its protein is CASSYSWDRGHTEAFF.

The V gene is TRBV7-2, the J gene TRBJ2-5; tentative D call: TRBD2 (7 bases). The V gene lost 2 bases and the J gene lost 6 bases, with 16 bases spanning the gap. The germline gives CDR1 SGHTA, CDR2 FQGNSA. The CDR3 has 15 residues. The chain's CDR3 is CASSLPREGGKTQYF. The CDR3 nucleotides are TGTGCCAGCAGCTTACCCAGGGAGGGGGGCAAGACCCAGTACTTC.

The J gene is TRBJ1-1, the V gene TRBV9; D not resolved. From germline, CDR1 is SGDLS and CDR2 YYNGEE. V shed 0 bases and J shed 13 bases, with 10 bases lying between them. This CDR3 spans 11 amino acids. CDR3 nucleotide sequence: TGTGCCAGCAGCGTAGGACTGTCGGTTTTCTTT. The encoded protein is CASSVGLSVFF.

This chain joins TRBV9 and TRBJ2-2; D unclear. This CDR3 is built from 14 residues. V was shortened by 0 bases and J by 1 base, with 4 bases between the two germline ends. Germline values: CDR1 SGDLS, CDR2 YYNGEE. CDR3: CASSVERNTGELFF. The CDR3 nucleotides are TGTGCCAGCAGCGTAGAGCGGAACACCGGGGAGCTGTTTTTT.

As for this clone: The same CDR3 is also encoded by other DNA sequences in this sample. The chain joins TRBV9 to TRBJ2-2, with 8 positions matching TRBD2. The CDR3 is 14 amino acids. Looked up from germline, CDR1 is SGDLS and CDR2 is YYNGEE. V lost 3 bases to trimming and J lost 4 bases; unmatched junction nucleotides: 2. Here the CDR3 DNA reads TGTGCCAGCAGCGGCGGACTAGCCACCGGGGAGCTGTTTTTT. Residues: CASSGGLATGELFF. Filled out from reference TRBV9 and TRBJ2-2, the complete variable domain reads DSGVTQTPKHLITATGQRVTLRCSPRSGDLSVYWYQQSLDQGLQFLIQYYNGEERAKGNILERFSAQQFPDLHSELNLSSLELGDSALYFCASSGGLATGELFFGEGSRLTVL.

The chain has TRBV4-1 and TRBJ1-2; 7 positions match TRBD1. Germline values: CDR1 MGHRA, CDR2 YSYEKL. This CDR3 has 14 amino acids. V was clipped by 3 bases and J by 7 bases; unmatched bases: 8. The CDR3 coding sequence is TGCGCCAGCAGCCACCCAGGGGGAGGAGGTGGCTACACCTTC. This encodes CASSHPGGGGGYTF.

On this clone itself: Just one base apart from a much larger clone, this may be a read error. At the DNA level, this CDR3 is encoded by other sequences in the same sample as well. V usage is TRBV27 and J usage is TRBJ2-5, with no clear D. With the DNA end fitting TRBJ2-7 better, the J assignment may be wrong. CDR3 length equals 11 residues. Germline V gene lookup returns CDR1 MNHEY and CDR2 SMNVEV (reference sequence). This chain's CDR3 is CASSLAYEQYF. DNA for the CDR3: TGTGCCAGCAGTTTAGCCTACGAGCAGTACTTC.

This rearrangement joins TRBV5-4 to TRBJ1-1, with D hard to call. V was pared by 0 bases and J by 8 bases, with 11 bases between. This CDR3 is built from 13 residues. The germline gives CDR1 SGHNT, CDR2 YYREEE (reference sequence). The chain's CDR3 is CASSLERAEEAFF. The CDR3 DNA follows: TGTGCCAGCAGCTTGGAACGGGCAGAAGAAGCTTTCTTT.

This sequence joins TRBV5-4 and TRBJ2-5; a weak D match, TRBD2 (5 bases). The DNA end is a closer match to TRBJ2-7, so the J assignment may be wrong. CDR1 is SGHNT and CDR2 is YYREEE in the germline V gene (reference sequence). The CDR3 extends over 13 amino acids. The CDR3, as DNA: TGTGCCAGCAGCTTGACCGAGAGGGTCGAGCAGTACTTC. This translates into CASSLTERVEQYF.